This T cell receptor beta chain was obtained from a study of cytomegalovirus exposure and HLA in healthy donors. Turning to the study itself: The same platform used for the 500 to 850 first-cohort repertoires was also used for the 90 to 150 validation repertoires, as a later analysis reported. The study, taken as a whole, reports: A few chains linked to CMV were shown in vitro to be specific for CMV antigens.

Germline V gives CDR1 SGHRS, CDR2 YFSETQ. Trimming removed 0 bases from V and 0 bases from J, with 19 bases in between. The CDR3 runs to 20 residues. TCRdb keeps only in-frame clones here, not all; method: immunoSEQ multiplex PCR. The sample shows around 99,000 clones, approximately 91% of them seen only once. For this clone: Antigen unknown.

Sequenced input: PBMCs. The chain couples TRBV5-1 to TRBJ2-6; weak D call: TRBD2 (6 bases). This receptor was identified in a woman younger than 35 in good health and CMV-seronegative. DNA of the CDR3: TGCGCCAGCAGCTTGGTCCCCGTCGGGAGACTTTTCTCTGGGGCCAACGTCCTGACTTTC. Translation gives CASSLVPVGRLFSGANVLTF.